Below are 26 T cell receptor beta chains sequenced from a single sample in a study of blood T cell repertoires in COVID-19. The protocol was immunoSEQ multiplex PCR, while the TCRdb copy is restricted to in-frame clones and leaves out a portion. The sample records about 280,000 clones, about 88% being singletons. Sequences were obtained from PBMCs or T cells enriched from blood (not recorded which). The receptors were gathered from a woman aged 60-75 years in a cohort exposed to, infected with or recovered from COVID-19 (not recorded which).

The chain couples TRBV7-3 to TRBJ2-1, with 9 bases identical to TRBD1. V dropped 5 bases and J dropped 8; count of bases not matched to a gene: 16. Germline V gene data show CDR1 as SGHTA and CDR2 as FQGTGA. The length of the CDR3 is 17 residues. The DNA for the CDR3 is TGTGCCAGCAGCATAATACAGGGGGCGTCGGGGTCCCATGAGCAGTTCTTC. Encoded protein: CASSIIQGASGSHEQFF.

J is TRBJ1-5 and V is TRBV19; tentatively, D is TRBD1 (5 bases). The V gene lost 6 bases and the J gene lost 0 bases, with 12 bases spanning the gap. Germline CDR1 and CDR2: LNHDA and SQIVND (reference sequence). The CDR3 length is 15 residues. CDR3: CASSPQGLSNQPQHF. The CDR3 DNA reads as TGTGCCAGTAGCCCTCAGGGACTTAGCAATCAGCCCCAGCATTTT.

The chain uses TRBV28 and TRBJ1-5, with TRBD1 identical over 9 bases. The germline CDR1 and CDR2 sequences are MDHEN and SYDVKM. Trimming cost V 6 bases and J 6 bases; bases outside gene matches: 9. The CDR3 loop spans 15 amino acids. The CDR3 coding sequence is TGTGCCAGCAGGCAACAGGGGGCGGCGGGTCAGCCCCAGCATTTT. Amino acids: CASRQQGAAGQPQHF.

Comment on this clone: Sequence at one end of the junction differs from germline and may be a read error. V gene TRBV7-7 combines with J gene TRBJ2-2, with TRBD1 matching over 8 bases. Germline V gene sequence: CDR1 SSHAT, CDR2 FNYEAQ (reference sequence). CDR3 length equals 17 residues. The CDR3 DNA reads TGTGCTAGCAGCCCTACCCCAGGGGGCGCCGTCACCGGGGAGCTGTTTTTT. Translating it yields CASSPTPGGAVTGELFF.

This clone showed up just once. CDR3 in amino acids: CASSLVVEQFF. The DNA for the CDR3 is TGTGCCAGCAGCTTAGTCGTTGAGCAGTTCTTC. The V and J genes are TRBV7-2 and TRBJ2-1; no clear D. The germline V gene encodes CDR1 SGHTA and CDR2 FQGNSA. V lost 1 base to trimming and J lost 9 bases, with 4 bases between them. This CDR3 has 11 amino acids. The complete variable domain, with remaining parts taken from reference TRBV7-2 and TRBJ2-1, reads GAGVSQSPSNKVTEKGKDVELRCDPISGHTALYWYRQSLGQGLEFLIYFQGNSAPDKSGLPSDRFSAERTGGSVSTLTIQRTQQEDSAVYLCASSLVVEQFFGPGTRLTVL.

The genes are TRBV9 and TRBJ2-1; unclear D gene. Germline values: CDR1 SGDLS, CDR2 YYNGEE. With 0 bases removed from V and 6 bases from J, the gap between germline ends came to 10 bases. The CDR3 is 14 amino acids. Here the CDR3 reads CASSVAGSFNEQFF. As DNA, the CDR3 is TGTGCCAGCAGCGTAGCGGGTTCTTTCAATGAGCAGTTCTTC.

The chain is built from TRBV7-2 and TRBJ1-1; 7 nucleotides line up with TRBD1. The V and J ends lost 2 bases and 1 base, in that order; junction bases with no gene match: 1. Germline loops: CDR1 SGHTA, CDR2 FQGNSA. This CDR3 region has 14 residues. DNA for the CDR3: TGTGCCAGCAGCTTAACAGGGGCGAACACTGAAGCTTTCTTT. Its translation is CASSLTGANTEAFF.

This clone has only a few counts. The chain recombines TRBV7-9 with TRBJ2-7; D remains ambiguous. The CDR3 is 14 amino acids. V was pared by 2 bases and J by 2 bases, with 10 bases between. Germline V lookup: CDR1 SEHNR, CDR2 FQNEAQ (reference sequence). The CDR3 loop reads CASSLTLPPYEQYF. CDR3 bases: TGTGCCAGCAGCTTAACTTTACCCCCCTACGAGCAGTACTTC.

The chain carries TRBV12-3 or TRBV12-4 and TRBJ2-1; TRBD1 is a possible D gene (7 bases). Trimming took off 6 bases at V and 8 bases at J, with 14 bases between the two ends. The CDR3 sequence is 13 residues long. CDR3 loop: CASRVIRGDEQFF. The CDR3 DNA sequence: TGTGCCAGCAGAGTGATCAGGGGGGATGAGCAGTTCTTC.

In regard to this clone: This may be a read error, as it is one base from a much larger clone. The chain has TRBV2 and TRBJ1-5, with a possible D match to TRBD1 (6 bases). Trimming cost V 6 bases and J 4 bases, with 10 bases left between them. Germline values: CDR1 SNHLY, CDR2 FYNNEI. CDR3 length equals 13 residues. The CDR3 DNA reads TGTGCCAGCAGACAGGGTAGGAATCAGCCCCAGCATTTT. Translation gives CASRQGRNQPQHF.

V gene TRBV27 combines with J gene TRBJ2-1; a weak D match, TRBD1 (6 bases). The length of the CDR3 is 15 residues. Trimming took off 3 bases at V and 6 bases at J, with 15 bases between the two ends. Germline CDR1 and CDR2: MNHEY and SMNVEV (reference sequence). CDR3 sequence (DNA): TGTGCCAGCAGTTTCAGGGAAGGGGGACCCAATGAGCAGTTCTTC. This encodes CASSFREGGPNEQFF.

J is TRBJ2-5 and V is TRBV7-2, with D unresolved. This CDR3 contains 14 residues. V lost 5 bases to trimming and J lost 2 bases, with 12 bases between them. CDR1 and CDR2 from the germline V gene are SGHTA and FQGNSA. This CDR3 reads CASSPDYTQETQYF. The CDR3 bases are TGTGCCAGCAGCCCCGATTACACGCAAGAGACCCAGTACTTC.

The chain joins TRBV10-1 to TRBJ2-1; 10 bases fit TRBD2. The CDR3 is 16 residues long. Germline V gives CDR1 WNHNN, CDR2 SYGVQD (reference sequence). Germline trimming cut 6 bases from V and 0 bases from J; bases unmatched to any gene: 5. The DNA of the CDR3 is TGCGCCAGCAGCGAGAGACTAGCGGGCTCCTACAATGAGCAGTTCTTC. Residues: CASSERLAGSYNEQFF.

For the CDR3, the DNA is TGTGCCAGCAGCGGACAGGGGGCCTATAATTCACCCCTCCACTTT. Protein sequence: CASSGQGAYNSPLHF. This chain links TRBV6-5 with TRBJ1-6; 10 bases match TRBD1. Germline V CDR1 and CDR2: MNHEY, SVGAGI. V gave up 6 bases and J gave up 2 bases; unmatched junction bases: 1. This CDR3 spans 15 amino acids.

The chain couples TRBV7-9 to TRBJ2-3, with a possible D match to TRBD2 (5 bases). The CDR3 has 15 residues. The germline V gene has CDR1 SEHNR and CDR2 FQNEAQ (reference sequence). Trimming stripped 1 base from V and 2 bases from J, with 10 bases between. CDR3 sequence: CASSLGASSTDTQYF. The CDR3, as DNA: TGTGCCAGCAGCTTAGGGGCTAGCTCCACAGATACGCAGTATTTT.

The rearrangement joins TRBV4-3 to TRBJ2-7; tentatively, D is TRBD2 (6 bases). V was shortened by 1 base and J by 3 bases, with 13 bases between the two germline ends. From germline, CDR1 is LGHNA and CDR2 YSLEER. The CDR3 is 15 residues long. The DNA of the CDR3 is TGCGCCAGCAGCCAAGTGGAGGGTGGGTACTACGAGCAGTACTTC. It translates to CASSQVEGGYYEQYF.

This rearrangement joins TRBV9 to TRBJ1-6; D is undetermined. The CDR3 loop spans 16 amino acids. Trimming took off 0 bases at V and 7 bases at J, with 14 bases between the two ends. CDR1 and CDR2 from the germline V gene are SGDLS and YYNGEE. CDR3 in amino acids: CASSVGHTEVNSPLHF. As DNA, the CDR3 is TGTGCCAGCAGCGTAGGACACACGGAGGTGAATTCACCCCTCCACTTT.

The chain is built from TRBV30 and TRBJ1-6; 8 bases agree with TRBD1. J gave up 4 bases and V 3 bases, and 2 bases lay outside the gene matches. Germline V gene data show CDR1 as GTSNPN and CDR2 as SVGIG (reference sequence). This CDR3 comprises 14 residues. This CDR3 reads CAWRQGEYNSPLHF. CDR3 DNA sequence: TGTGCCTGGAGACAGGGGGAGTATAATTCACCCCTCCACTTT.

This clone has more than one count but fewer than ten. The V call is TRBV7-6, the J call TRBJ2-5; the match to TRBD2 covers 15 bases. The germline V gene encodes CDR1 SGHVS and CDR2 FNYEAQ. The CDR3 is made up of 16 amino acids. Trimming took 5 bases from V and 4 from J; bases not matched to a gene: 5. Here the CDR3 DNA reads TGTGCCAGCAGCCGCGGGACTAGCGGGAGGTCAGAGACCCAGTACTTC. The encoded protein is CASSRGTSGRSETQYF.

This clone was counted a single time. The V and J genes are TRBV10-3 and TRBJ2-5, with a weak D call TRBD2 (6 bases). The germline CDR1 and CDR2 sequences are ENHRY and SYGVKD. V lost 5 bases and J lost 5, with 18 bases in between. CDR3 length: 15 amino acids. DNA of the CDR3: TGTGCCATCAGTACCGGGACTGGCCTCGGGGAGACCCAGTACTTC. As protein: CAISTGTGLGETQYF.

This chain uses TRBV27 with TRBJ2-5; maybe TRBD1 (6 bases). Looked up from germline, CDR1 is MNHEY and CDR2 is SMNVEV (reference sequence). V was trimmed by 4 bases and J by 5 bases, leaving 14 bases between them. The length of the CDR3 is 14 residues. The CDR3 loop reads CASSSIDRRETQYF. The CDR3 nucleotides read TGTGCCAGCAGTTCAATCGACAGGAGGGAGACCCAGTACTTC.

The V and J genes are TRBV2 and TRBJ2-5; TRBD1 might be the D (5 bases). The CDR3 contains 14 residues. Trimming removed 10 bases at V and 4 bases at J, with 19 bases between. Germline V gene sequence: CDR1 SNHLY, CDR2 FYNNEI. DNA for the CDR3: TGTGCCATGGCGTCCCAGGGTGACCGAGAGACCCAGTACTTC. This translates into CAMASQGDRETQYF.

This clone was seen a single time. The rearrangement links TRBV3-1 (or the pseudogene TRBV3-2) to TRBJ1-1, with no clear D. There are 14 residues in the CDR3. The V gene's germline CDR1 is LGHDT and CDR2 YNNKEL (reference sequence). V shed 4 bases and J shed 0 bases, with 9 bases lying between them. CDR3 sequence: CASSPRHLNTEAFF. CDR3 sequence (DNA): TGTGCCAGCAGCCCCCGACATTTGAACACTGAAGCTTTCTTT.

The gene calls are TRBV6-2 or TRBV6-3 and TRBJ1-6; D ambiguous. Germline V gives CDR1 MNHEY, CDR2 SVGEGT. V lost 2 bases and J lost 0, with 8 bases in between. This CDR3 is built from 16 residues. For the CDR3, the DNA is TGTGCCAGCAGTTACGGAGCGAGCTCCTATAATTCACCCCTCCACTTT. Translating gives CASSYGASSYNSPLHF.

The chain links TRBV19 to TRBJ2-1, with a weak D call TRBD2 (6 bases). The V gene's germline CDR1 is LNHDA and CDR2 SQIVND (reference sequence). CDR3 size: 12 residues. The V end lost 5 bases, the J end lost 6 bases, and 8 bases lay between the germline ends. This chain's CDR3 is CASSAGFNEQFF. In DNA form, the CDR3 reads TGTGCCAGTAGTGCGGGGTTCAATGAGCAGTTCTTC. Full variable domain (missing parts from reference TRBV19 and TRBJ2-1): DGGITQSPKYLFRKEGQNVTLSCEQNLNHDAMYWYRQDPGQGLRLIYYSQIVNDFQKGDIAEGYSVSREKKESFPLTVTSAQKNPTAFYLCASSAGFNEQFFGPGTRLTVL.

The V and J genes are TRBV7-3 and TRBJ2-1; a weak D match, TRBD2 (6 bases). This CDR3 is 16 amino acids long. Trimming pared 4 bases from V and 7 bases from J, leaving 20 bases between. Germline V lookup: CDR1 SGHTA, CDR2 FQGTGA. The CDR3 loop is CASSSQPGLTTNEQFF. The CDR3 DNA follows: TGTGCCAGCAGCTCCCAACCGGGACTTACCACAAATGAGCAGTTCTTC. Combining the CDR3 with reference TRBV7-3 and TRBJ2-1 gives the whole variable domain GAGVSQTPSNKVTEKGKYVELRCDPISGHTALYWYRQSLGQGPEFLIYFQGTGAADDSGLPNDRFFAVRPEGSVSTLKIQRTERGDSAVYLCASSSQPGLTTNEQFFGPGTRLTVL.